The 15 T cell receptor beta chains given below trace back to one sample, sequenced in a study of cytomegalovirus exposure and HLA in healthy donors. PCR used 60 Vbeta primers and 13 Jbeta primers. Method: immunoSEQ multiplex PCR; TCRdb's copy keeps in-frame clones and lacks some. This repertoire comprises 75,000 to 95,000 clones; its ten largest clones make up 5.5% to 6.5%. Sequencing was done on a sample of PBMCs. All receptors derive from a girl aged 10 to 17 in good health and CMV-seropositive.

J is TRBJ2-5 and V is TRBV10-2, with D possibly TRBD2 on 7 matching bases. Germline loops: CDR1 WSHSY, CDR2 SAAADI. Between the trimmed V and J ends, which lost 2 bases and 5 bases, there was a span of 18 bases. This CDR3 region has 16 residues. CDR3 bases: TGCGCCAGCAGTGAGCTAGCCGCGGGGGCCGGGGAGACCCAGTACTTC. It encodes CASSELAAGAGETQYF.

The rearrangement links TRBV19 to TRBJ1-2; 10 nucleotides line up with TRBD1. This CDR3 is 14 amino acids long. The junction had 4 bases not matched to a gene; V was cut back by 4 bases and J by 5 bases. Germline V gene data show CDR1 as LNHDA and CDR2 as SQIVND (reference sequence). This CDR3 is CASSTPDRGYGYTF. The CDR3 nucleotides read TGTGCCAGTAGTACCCCGGACAGGGGGTATGGCTACACCTTC. Full variable domain (rest looked up from reference TRBV19 and TRBJ1-2): DGGITQSPKYLFRKEGQNVTLSCEQNLNHDAMYWYRQDPGQGLRLIYYSQIVNDFQKGDIAEGYSVSREKKESFPLTVTSAQKNPTAFYLCASSTPDRGYGYTFGSGTRLTVV.

The chain joins TRBV30 to TRBJ2-1, with 7 bases matching TRBD1. Germline trimming cut 0 bases from V and 2 bases from J; bases unmatched to any gene: 13. Per germline, CDR1 GTSNPN and CDR2 SVGIG (reference sequence). CDR3 size: 18 residues. The CDR3 nucleotides read TGTGCCTGGAGTGTAAGGGGGCTGGGTCCCTCAGCCTACAATGAGCAGTTCTTC. Its protein is CAWSVRGLGPSAYNEQFF.

This chain connects TRBV5-6 to TRBJ1-1; tentatively, D is TRBD1 (6 bases). CDR1 and CDR2 (germline): SGHDT, YYEEEE. V was shortened by 2 bases and J by 5 bases, with 19 bases between the two germline ends. The CDR3 covers 16 residues. The CDR3 sequence is CASSFDRRGRGTEAFF. The CDR3 region has the DNA TGTGCCAGCAGCTTCGACCGTCGGGGGAGGGGGACTGAAGCTTTCTTT.

The chain uses TRBV30 and TRBJ1-2; the D gene is possibly TRBD1 (5 bases). The length of the CDR3 is 12 residues. V was pared by 1 base and J by 5 bases, with 8 bases between. Germline-derived CDR1 and CDR2 are GTSNPN and SVGIG (reference sequence). As DNA, the CDR3 is TGTGCCTGGAGTGAAGGGGTTTATGGCTACACCTTC. It translates to CAWSEGVYGYTF.

V is TRBV9 and J is TRBJ2-1; D remains ambiguous. The CDR3 spans 13 residues. Germline V lookup: CDR1 SGDLS, CDR2 YYNGEE. Between the trimmed V and J ends, which lost 3 bases and 8 bases, there was a span of 12 bases. The CDR3 here is CASSDVPSDEQFF. The CDR3 nucleotides read TGTGCCAGCAGCGACGTTCCCAGCGATGAGCAGTTCTTC.

V and J are TRBV5-1 and TRBJ1-1; the D gene is possibly TRBD1 (5 bases). V shed 4 bases and J shed 3 bases, with 13 bases lying between them. The CDR3 consists of 14 residues. The V gene's germline CDR1 is SGHRS and CDR2 YFSETQ. The CDR3 nucleotides are TGCGCCAGCAGCCCCCGTTCGGGGGACACTGAAGCTTTCTTT. Translated: CASSPRSGDTEAFF.

V and J are TRBV29-1 and TRBJ2-7, with D possibly TRBD1 on 7 matching bases. The CDR3 length is 15 residues. The V gene lost 6 bases and the J gene lost 1 base, with 19 bases spanning the gap. In germline, CDR1 is SQVTM, CDR2 ANQGSEA. The CDR3: CSVTLRRGLSYEQYF. Here the CDR3 DNA reads TGCAGCGTCACACTGCGGAGGGGGCTTTCCTACGAGCAGTACTTC.

This rearrangement joins TRBV7-2 to TRBJ1-6; 7 bases fit TRBD1. This CDR3 has 14 residues. Germline V gene lookup returns CDR1 SGHTA and CDR2 FQGNSA. The V and J ends lost 5 bases and 10 bases, in that order; junction bases with no gene match: 8. The CDR3 reads CASSPRQGDSPLHF. CDR3 coding DNA: TGTGCCAGCAGCCCCCGACAGGGCGACTCACCCCTCCACTTT.

This chain connects TRBV28 to TRBJ2-7, with D possibly matching TRBD2 (7 bases). Germline V gene sequence: CDR1 MDHEN, CDR2 SYDVKM. The V gene lost 7 bases and the J gene lost 7 bases, with 14 bases spanning the gap. This CDR3 region has 12 residues. The CDR3, as DNA: TGTGCCAGCATCGGGGGGCTGGGGGAGCAGTACGTC. Its protein is CASIGGLGEQYV.

The V call is TRBV19, the J call TRBJ2-3; 7 nucleotides agree with TRBD2. CDR3 length: 15 residues. From germline, CDR1 is LNHDA and CDR2 SQIVND (reference sequence). With 3 bases clipped from V and 2 bases from J, the junction kept 5 bases outside the gene matches. The chain's CDR3 is CASSMGLADTDTQYF. CDR3 DNA: TGTGCCAGTAGTATGGGGCTAGCGGACACAGATACGCAGTATTTT. Combining the CDR3 with reference TRBV19 and TRBJ2-3 gives the whole variable domain DGGITQSPKYLFRKEGQNVTLSCEQNLNHDAMYWYRQDPGQGLRLIYYSQIVNDFQKGDIAEGYSVSREKKESFPLTVTSAQKNPTAFYLCASSMGLADTDTQYFGPGTRLTVL.

This chain links TRBV4-3 with TRBJ1-2; tentative D call: TRBD1 (6 bases). V was clipped by 0 bases and J by 4 bases, with 15 bases between them. Per germline, CDR1 LGHNA and CDR2 YSLEER. This CDR3 is built from 16 residues. As DNA, the CDR3 is TGCGCCAGCAGCCAAGATTACCCGGACAGCATCTATGGCTACACCTTC. It encodes CASSQDYPDSIYGYTF.

The J gene is TRBJ2-7, the V gene TRBV6-1, with D possibly matching TRBD1 (6 bases). The CDR3 length is 12 residues. The germline CDR1 and CDR2 sequences are MNHNS and SASEGT. V was shortened by 6 bases and J by 6 bases, with 12 bases between the two germline ends. The CDR3 protein is CASSRQVPEQYF. CDR3 coding DNA: TGTGCCAGCAGCAGACAGGTTCCCGAGCAGTACTTC.

This chain links TRBV7-9 with TRBJ2-1; D uncertain. Germline V gene lookup returns CDR1 SEHNR and CDR2 FQNEAQ (reference sequence). The CDR3 covers 15 residues. V lost 5 bases and J 6 bases, leaving 17 bases between the germline ends. The CDR3 DNA is TGTGCCAGCAGCCGTATCACGACCGGCGGCAATGAGCAGTTCTTC. Its protein product is CASSRITTGGNEQFF. Filled out from reference TRBV7-9 and TRBJ2-1, the complete variable domain reads DTGVSQNPRHKITKRGQNVTFRCDPISEHNRLYWYRQTLGQGPEFLTYFQNEAQLEKSRLLSDRFSAERPKGSFSTLEIQRTEQGDSAMYLCASSRITTGGNEQFFGPGTRLTVL.

This chain uses TRBV30 with TRBJ1-2; D is possibly TRBD1 (6 bases). V dropped 3 bases and J dropped 4 bases, with 15 bases sitting between them. The CDR3 has 14 residues. CDR1 GTSNPN and CDR2 SVGIG come from the germline V gene (reference sequence). DNA of the CDR3: TGTGCCTGGAGAACAGGGACCGTCGGCTATGGCTACACCTTC. This sequence encodes CAWRTGTVGYGYTF.